The rows below give T cell receptor beta chains drawn from one sample of a study of blood T cells in healthy people across ages. A single record per CDR3 protein comes from TCRdb applying MiXCR to the 5' RACE reads. Counted here are roughly 1.6 million distinct CDR3 sequences, 30% to 40% occurring once; the ten biggest clones make up over 9%. Sequencing was performed on blood. Receptors were obtained from a young woman in good health. Both conserved end residues are part of each CDR3. D genes are given only for firm matches. Part of the rows lack a size; the others show once, few, many or a class for expanded clones.

TGTGCCAGCAGCCCGAGTGGACAGAGCCATGGGAAGCAGTACTTC CASSPSGQSHGKQYF - TRBV7-9 few TRBJ2-7
TGTGCCAGCAGCGACTGGACAGAAAACTATGGCTACACCTTC CASSDWTENYGYTF - TRBV6-1 - TRBJ1-2
TGCGCCAGCACCTTAGGGGATCGTACGCAGTATTTT CASTLGDRTQYF - TRBV5-1 - TRBJ2-3
TGTGCCAGCAGCCAAGACCTAGTACAGACTTCCTACAATGAGCAGTACTTC CASSQDLVQTSYNEQYF - TRBV4-2 few TRBJ2-7
TGCGCCAGCACCGAGGAGGGGAGCTCCTACGAGCAGTACTTC CASTEEGSSYEQYF - TRBV5-1 - TRBJ2-7
TGCGCCAGCGGGGGGGGAGGTCAGCCCCAGCATTTT CASGGGGQPQHF - TRBV5-1 - TRBJ1-5
TGTACCAGCAGCTTTAGCGGGAGGGATACGCAGTATTTT CTSSFSGRDTQYF TRBD2 TRBV7-2 - TRBJ2-3
TGTGCCACCAGCAGAGGGACAGGGATTAACTATGGCTACACCTTC CATSRGTGINYGYTF TRBD1 TRBV15 - TRBJ1-2
TGCAGTGCTAGGGCAGGGACTAGCGGGAGAAATGAGCAGTTCTTC CSARAGTSGRNEQFF TRBD2 TRBV20-1 - TRBJ2-1
TGTGCCAGCAGCCAAAGTCAGACAGGGAACAATGAGCAGTTCTTC CASSQSQTGNNEQFF TRBD1 TRBV4-2 many TRBJ2-1
TGTGCCGGCAGCTTAGTAGGACTGATGGAGGGATATGGCTACACCTTC CAGSLVGLMEGYGYTF - TRBV7-9 - TRBJ1-2
TGCGCCAGCAGCAACGACAGGGTAGGTCCGGTCGGGCAGTACTTC CASSNDRVGPVGQYF TRBD1 TRBV5-1 - TRBJ2-7
TGTGCCAGCAGTCGGGGACTAGCGCGGGGGAATGAGCAGTTCTTC CASSRGLARGNEQFF TRBD2 TRBV12-3/TRBV12-4 few TRBJ2-1
TGTGCCAGCACCACCGGGACAGGGACTGAAGCTTTCTTT CASTTGTGTEAFF TRBD1 TRBV25-1 - TRBJ1-1
TGCAGTGCTAGAGATCCGGCAGAGCCGTACGAGCAGTACTTC CSARDPAEPYEQYF - TRBV20-1 few TRBJ2-7
TGTGCCAGCAGCCAGCAGGGGTATACGGTAAACATTCAGTACTTC CASSQQGYTVNIQYF - TRBV5-5 - TRBJ2-4
TGTGCCAGCAGTTCTGGGACAGGGGGCTGGGGCACTGAAGCTTTCTTT CASSSGTGGWGTEAFF TRBD1 TRBV27 - TRBJ1-1
TGTGCCAGCAGGATAGCACCTAACTATGGCTACACCTTC CASRIAPNYGYTF - TRBV6-1 - TRBJ1-2
TGCAGTGCTCCCCCCGTATCTGAAGCTTTCTTT CSAPPVSEAFF - TRBV20-1 - TRBJ1-1
TGTGCCAGCAGCCAAAGGACTAGTCTTGGAGATACGCAGTATTTT CASSQRTSLGDTQYF TRBD2 TRBV16 few TRBJ2-3
TGCGCCAGCAGCCGCGACAGGGACGGCTACATCTTC CASSRDRDGYIF TRBD1 TRBV5-1 - TRBJ1-2
TGTGCCAGCAGTTTCGCTGGTCTAGCGGGAAGCTACAATGAGCAGTTCTTC CASSFAGLAGSYNEQFF TRBD2 TRBV7-9 few TRBJ2-1
TGCGCCAGCAGCCAAGAAGCGGGGGCGACGTTGGGAGAGACCCAGTACTTC CASSQEAGATLGETQYF TRBD2 TRBV4-1 - TRBJ2-5
TGTGCCAGCAGCCAAGAAAGGAGGGGCGCGTACAATGAGCAGTTCTTC CASSQERRGAYNEQFF - TRBV5-4 - TRBJ2-1
TGTGCCAGCACCCTTCTCGGGGGTAGTGGTACGCAGTATTTT CASTLLGGSGTQYF - TRBV6-2/TRBV6-3 few TRBJ2-3
TGTGCCAGCAGGAGGCGGCCTCAGGGAGGCACAGATACGCAGTATTTT CASRRRPQGGTDTQYF - TRBV6-1 many TRBJ2-3
TGCAGCGTCCAGGGTATCGATGGCTACACCTTC CSVQGIDGYTF - TRBV29-1 - TRBJ1-2
TGCGCCAGCAGCTTGGGGTCTGGCACTAATGAAAAACTGTTTTTT CASSLGSGTNEKLFF - TRBV5-1 - TRBJ1-4
TGCAGTGCTAGAGATCGGCAGGACTGGGGCTACACCTTC CSARDRQDWGYTF - TRBV20-1 few TRBJ1-2
TGTGCCAGCAGCTTATCGACAGGGGGCGGAGAGACCCAGTACTTC CASSLSTGGGETQYF TRBD1 TRBV11-2 - TRBJ2-5
TGTGCCAGCAGTCCAATGACAGGGGAGGGAAACAATGAGCAGTTCTTC CASSPMTGEGNNEQFF - TRBV6-1 - TRBJ2-1
TGTGCCAGCAGCTTATCACAGGGAAGGCAAGAGACCCAGTACTTC CASSLSQGRQETQYF - TRBV7-9 - TRBJ2-5
TGTGCCAGCAGTCGGCAACGGGACAGGGTGTGGAATGAGCAGTTCTTC CASSRQRDRVWNEQFF TRBD1 TRBV2 few TRBJ2-1
TGCGCCAGCACGTTGTCAGGTCGGACCAGAGATACGCAGTATTTT CASTLSGRTRDTQYF - TRBV5-1 few TRBJ2-3
TGTGCCAGCAGTTTCCCGACAGGGGGAACCTCTGGGGCCAACGTCCTGACTTTC CASSFPTGGTSGANVLTF TRBD1 TRBV28 - TRBJ2-6
TGTGCCAGCAGTTACGCTAATAGCGGGGTTGGGGTTCTCGAGCAGTACTTC CASSYANSGVGVLEQYF TRBD2 TRBV6-2/TRBV6-3 - TRBJ2-7
TGTGCCAGCAGCGTAGTAAACAGGGGAGTGGATACGCAGTATTTT CASSVVNRGVDTQYF TRBD1 TRBV9 few TRBJ2-3
TGTGCCAGCAGCCCCGGACCAGAGCGGGAAGAGACCCAGTACTTC CASSPGPEREETQYF - TRBV7-9 - TRBJ2-5
TGTGCCAGCAGTGAGACCGGGACGGTGAACACTGAGGCTTTCTTT CASSETGTVNTEAFF - TRBV27 - TRBJ1-1
TGTGCCAGCAGTACGAGCTCCCGCAGCGAGCAGTTCTTC CASSTSSRSEQFF - TRBV28 - TRBJ2-1
TGCAGTGCTCCGGACGGTTCCTACGAGCAGTACTTC CSAPDGSYEQYF - TRBV20-1 - TRBJ2-7
TGTGCCAGCAGCTTCGTGGGGATGGGCACTGAAGCTTTCTTT CASSFVGMGTEAFF - TRBV7-2 once TRBJ1-1
TGTGCCAGCAGTGTCTCCCCTAGCACCGGGGAGCTGTTTTTT CASSVSPSTGELFF - TRBV27 few TRBJ2-2
TGTGCCAGCAGACGTGGCGGGAATGTGGTGGAGACCCAGTACTTC CASRRGGNVVETQYF - TRBV27 few TRBJ2-5
TGTGCCAGCAGTCGCGACAGGGCTGGGGTCTCTGGGGCCAACGTCCTGACTTTC CASSRDRAGVSGANVLTF TRBD1 TRBV9 few TRBJ2-6
TGCAGTGCAGGACAGTATGGCTACACCTTC CSAGQYGYTF - TRBV20-1 once TRBJ1-2
TGTGCCAGCAGCTTAGAAATAGCGGGGGCCCTGGGCACAGATACGCAGTATTTT CASSLEIAGALGTDTQYF TRBD2 TRBV7-3 - TRBJ2-3